This T cell receptor (beta chain) was recovered during a study of type 1 and type 2 diabetes patients. Findings and caveats of the study: Type 2 diabetes and control V and J usage correlated highly, roughly 0.97.

All diabetic donors were classified as either type 1 or type 2 diabetes. Each participant gave ten milliliters of peripheral blood. CDR3 size: 16 residues. V lost 2 bases and J lost 0, with 13 bases in between. CDR1 is SGHTA and CDR2 is FQGNSA in the germline V gene. On this clonotype itself: The antigen remains undetermined.

Genomic DNA was the PCR template. A primer set of 30 forward and 13 reverse primers amplified the CDR3. A single record per CDR3 protein comes from TCRdb applying MiXCR to the multiplex PCR reads. The profile shows 280,000 or so distinct CDR3 sequences, over 45% of them singletons. This TCR was sampled from a man aged 18 to 30 with type 2 diabetes. This chain connects TRBV7-2 to TRBJ1-1; the D is unclear. Sequenced sample: peripheral blood mononuclear cells (PBMCs). CDR3 in amino acids: CASSLQPGRLNTEAFF. The CDR3 bases are TGTGCCAGCAGCTTACAGCCAGGACGATTGAACACTGAAGCTTTCTTT.